The sequence of this T cell receptor beta chain was determined in a study of blood T cell repertoires in COVID-19. Study background: Sources were T cells, B-cell-depleted T cells, or PBMCs; the material itself was cDNA or gDNA.

Only in-frame clones appear in the TCRdb table, and some are missing; sequencing was by immunoSEQ multiplex PCR. Of around 99,000 clones in the sample, 80% were seen once. The receptor comes from a man aged 45-65 years who had recovered from COVID-19. Material for sequencing was peripheral blood.

The chain's CDR3 is CASTGLAAKNIQYF. CDR3 DNA sequence: TGCGCCAGCACGGGACTAGCGGCCAAAAACATTCAGTACTTC. The rearrangement links TRBV10-1 to TRBJ2-4; 10 nucleotides line up with TRBD2. This CDR3 comprises 14 residues. V shed 7 bases, J shed 1 base, and the junction held 1 base outside the gene matches. The germline CDR1 and CDR2 sequences are WNHNN and SYGVQD (reference sequence).